Each of the 24 T cell receptor beta chains below was sequenced from the same sample in a study of T cell responses to AZD1222 COVID-19 vaccine. Measured with immunoSEQ multiplex PCR; TCRdb has only the in-frame clones, and not every one. The sample records tens of thousands of clones, more than 90% being singletons. This specimen consisted of peripheral blood, obtained on day 0 of AZD1222 vaccination. These receptors were taken from an adult in good health.

This rearrangement joins TRBV4-2 to TRBJ1-1, with TRBD1 matching over 7 bases. Looked up from germline, CDR1 is LGHNA and CDR2 is YNFKEQ. The CDR3 has 16 amino acids. The V segment lost 3 bases and the J segment 1 base; nucleotides outside the gene matches: 8. In DNA form, the CDR3 reads TGTGCCAGCAGCCATACCGGGACAGAAGAGAACACTGAAGCTTTCTTT. This translates into CASSHTGTEENTEAFF.

This clone was seen a single time. The V call is TRBV28, the J call TRBJ2-2; D perhaps matches TRBD1 (5 bases). The V end was cut by 3 bases, the J end by 2 bases, with 13 bases between. The CDR3 is 16 residues long. Germline CDR1 MDHEN, CDR2 SYDVKM. The CDR3 DNA reads TGTGCCAGCAGTTTTACCGACAGCCCTAACACCGGGGAGCTGTTTTTT. As protein: CASSFTDSPNTGELFF. Supplemented by reference TRBV28 and TRBJ2-2, the full variable domain reads DVKVTQSSRYLVKRTGEKVFLECVQDMDHENMFWYRQDPGLGLRLIYFSYDVKMKEKGDIPEGYSVSREKKERFSLILESASTNQTSMYLCASSFTDSPNTGELFFGEGSRLTVL.

This chain joins TRBV6-5 and TRBJ1-1; D uncertain. CDR3 length: 14 amino acids. Germline V gene sequence: CDR1 MNHEY, CDR2 SVGAGI. V lost 7 bases and J lost 0, with 12 bases in between. The CDR3 DNA is TGTGCCAGCACCCGCCCCGGGCTGAACACTGAAGCTTTCTTT. Translation gives CASTRPGLNTEAFF.

The chain recombines TRBV5-1 with TRBJ1-2; TRBD1 is a possible D gene (5 bases). Trimming took 0 bases from V and 8 from J, leaving 20 bases between them. Looked up from germline, CDR1 is SGHRS and CDR2 is YFSETQ. CDR3 length equals 16 residues. The CDR3 DNA reads TGCGCCAGCAGCTTGGGCTCTCGGGGTCAGGGTGGCGGCTACACCTTC. This translates into CASSLGSRGQGGGYTF.

V and J are TRBV27 and TRBJ2-7; perhaps TRBD2 as D (5 bases). Germline V lookup: CDR1 MNHEY, CDR2 SMNVEV (reference sequence). CDR3 length: 14 amino acids. V was clipped by 5 bases and J by 3 bases, with 14 bases between them. The CDR3 bases are TGTGCCAGCAGTCGCCAAGGACGGGACTACGAGCAGTACTTC. This codes for CASSRQGRDYEQYF.

This clone occurred once. In nucleotides, the CDR3 is TGCAGTGGAGGGGGGACAGATACGCAGTATTTT. Translated: CSGGGTDTQYF. V gene TRBV20-1 combines with J gene TRBJ2-3, with D perhaps given as TRBD1 or TRBD2 (6 bases each). Trimming removed 7 bases from V and 3 bases from J, with 8 bases in between. Germline values: CDR1 DFQATT, CDR2 SNEGSKA (reference sequence). This CDR3 has 11 amino acids.

The chain combines TRBV27 with TRBJ1-1; D is unclear. Germline CDR1 and CDR2: MNHEY and SMNVEV (reference sequence). V lost 3 bases, J lost 7 bases, and 18 bases lay in between. CDR3 length equals 15 residues. The CDR3: CASSLMGMDGGEAFF. CDR3 nucleotides: TGTGCCAGCAGTTTGATGGGTATGGATGGAGGTGAAGCTTTCTTT.

This clone was counted once. This chain links TRBV2 with TRBJ1-3, with D uncertain. Germline CDR1 is SNHLY and CDR2 is FYNNEI. V was pared by 1 base and J by 0 bases, with 7 bases between. This CDR3 has 15 residues. The CDR3 DNA is TGTGCCAGCAGTGAAGTCCTAAACTCTGGAAACACCATATATTTT. It translates to CASSEVLNSGNTIYF. Drawing the rest from reference TRBV2 and TRBJ1-3, the complete variable domain is EPEVTQTPSHQVTQMGQEVILRCVPISNHLYFYWYRQILGQKVEFLVSFYNNEISEKSEIFDDQFSVERPDGSNFTLKIRSTKLEDSAMYFCASSEVLNSGNTIYFGEGSWLTVV.

The V and J genes are TRBV5-1 and TRBJ1-1; TRBD1 agrees at 7 bases. The CDR3 loop spans 15 amino acids. With 3 bases clipped from V and 6 bases from J, the junction kept 11 bases outside the gene matches. Germline-derived CDR1 and CDR2 are SGHRS and YFSETQ. CDR3 nucleotides: TGCGCCAGCAGCTGGGGTGACAGGGCAGGCCCTGAAGCTTTCTTT. As protein: CASSWGDRAGPEAFF.

The chain has TRBV21-1 and TRBJ2-5; the D call of TRBD1 is as the table states it, not checked on the DNA. TRBV21-1 is recorded as a pseudogene. The CDR3 sequence is 16 residues long. The DNA of the CDR3 is TGTGCCGAACGGATCGTCCTAGGGACAGTTCAAGAGACCCAGTACTTC. Translation: CAERIVLGTVQETQYF.

This chain connects TRBV6-5 to TRBJ1-1; tentative D call: TRBD1 (6 bases). V gave up 4 bases and J gave up 11 bases, with 11 bases separating them. The CDR3 length is 11 residues. The germline CDR1 and CDR2 sequences are MNHEY and SVGAGI. Written as DNA, the CDR3 is TGTGCCAGCAGTTCAGGGGCGGAGGCTTTCTTT. Encoded protein: CASSSGAEAFF.

The table lists this clone with a count of one. The V gene is TRBV30, the J gene TRBJ1-3; D not resolved. Germline assignment: CDR1 GTSNPN and CDR2 SVGIG (reference sequence). The CDR3 extends over 13 amino acids. The V end lost 3 bases, the J end lost 0 bases, and 6 bases lay between the germline ends. This CDR3 reads CAWRVSSGNTIYF. The CDR3 DNA is TGTGCCTGGAGGGTAAGCTCTGGAAACACCATATATTTT.

The J gene is TRBJ1-1, the V gene TRBV6-5, with no clear D. The CDR3 runs 14 residues. Germline CDR1 MNHEY, CDR2 SVGAGI. The V gene lost 4 bases and the J gene lost 5 bases, with 14 bases spanning the gap. The CDR3 region has the DNA TGTGCCAGCAGTTCACTGTGGGCCGGGACTGAAGCTTTCTTT. It encodes CASSSLWAGTEAFF.

This chain joins TRBV9 and TRBJ2-2, with D unclear. This CDR3 region has 14 residues. Trimming removed 3 bases at V and 1 base at J, with 7 bases between. Germline assignment: CDR1 SGDLS and CDR2 YYNGEE. CDR3 sequence reads: CASSARQNTGELFF. The CDR3 nucleotides are TGTGCCAGCAGCGCCCGACAGAACACCGGGGAGCTGTTTTTT.

The chain has TRBV27 and TRBJ2-2, with 14 positions matching TRBD2. The germline V gene has CDR1 MNHEY and CDR2 SMNVEV (reference sequence). CDR3 length: 18 residues. The junction had 4 bases not matched to a gene; V was cut back by 2 bases and J by 2 bases. The DNA of the CDR3 is TGTGCCAGCAGTTTACGGGGGACTAGCGGGGGAAACACCGGGGAGCTGTTTTTT. Translated, it gives CASSLRGTSGGNTGELFF.

The chain recombines TRBV30 with TRBJ2-1; the match to TRBD1 covers 8 bases. V lost 4 bases and J lost 8; bases outside the gene matches: 10. This CDR3 comprises 14 residues. The germline gives CDR1 GTSNPN, CDR2 SVGIG (reference sequence). The CDR3 sequence: CAWTRTGLSDEQFF. The CDR3, as DNA: TGTGCCTGGACGAGGACAGGGCTTAGTGATGAGCAGTTCTTC.

This clone showed up just a few times. The rearrangement joins TRBV11-3 to TRBJ1-4; D is undetermined. Germline CDR1 SGHNT, CDR2 YENEEA. The CDR3 spans 14 residues. V lost 8 bases and J 0 bases, leaving 10 bases between the germline ends. The CDR3 DNA sequence: TGTGCCAGCCGCCCGGATCCAACTAATGAAAAACTGTTTTTT. Translation gives CASRPDPTNEKLFF. Full variable domain (missing parts from reference TRBV11-3 and TRBJ1-4): EAGVVQSPRYKIIEKKQPVAFWCNPISGHNTLYWYLQNLGQGPELLIRYENEEAVDDSQLPKDRFSAERLKGVDSTLKIQPAELGDSAVYLCASRPDPTNEKLFFGSGTQLSVL.

This chain joins TRBV2 and TRBJ1-1; the match to TRBD1 covers 8 bases. The CDR3 runs to 14 residues. The germline CDR1 and CDR2 sequences are SNHLY and FYNNEI. Trimming at V came to 5 bases and at J to 1 base, leaving 3 bases not matched to a gene. CDR3: CASSKDRGNTEAFF. In DNA, the CDR3 is TGTGCCAGCAGTAAAGACAGGGGGAACACTGAAGCTTTCTTT.

The rearrangement uses TRBV5-1 and TRBJ1-2; no reliable D call. The ends were cut back, 4 bases at V and 11 bases at J, with 21 bases in the middle. Germline CDR1 reads SGHRS; CDR2 reads YFSETQ. CDR3 length equals 14 residues. In DNA, the CDR3 is TGCGCCAGCAGCAACCCGACGACCCCCCCGTCTTACACCTTC. Translating it yields CASSNPTTPPSYTF.

This chain uses TRBV6-6 with TRBJ1-2; D is ambiguous. The CDR3 sequence is 12 residues long. Trimming shortened V by 6 bases and J by 2 bases, and 7 bases separated the two germline ends. Germline V gene lookup returns CDR1 MNHNY and CDR2 SVGAGI (reference sequence). In nucleotides, the CDR3 is TGTGCCAGCAGCCGGCCGAACTATGGCTACACCTTC. Translation: CASSRPNYGYTF.

The chain recombines TRBV30 with TRBJ1-1; D remains ambiguous. With 1 base removed from V and 4 bases from J, the gap between germline ends came to 7 bases. The CDR3 covers 12 residues. The V gene's germline CDR1 is GTSNPN and CDR2 SVGIG (reference sequence). CDR3 residues: CAWSGQATEAFF. CDR3 nucleotide sequence: TGTGCCTGGAGTGGACAAGCCACTGAAGCTTTCTTT.

The rearrangement uses TRBV5-4 and TRBJ1-4, with TRBD1 identical over 9 bases. In germline, CDR1 is SGHNT, CDR2 YYREEE (reference sequence). V was pared by 3 bases and J by 5 bases, with 5 bases of the junction left unmatched. This CDR3 has 15 amino acids. The CDR3 protein is CASSSAGTGNEKLFF. For the CDR3, the DNA is TGTGCCAGCAGCTCCGCCGGGACAGGGAATGAAAAACTGTTTTTT.

The rearrangement links TRBV6-6 to TRBJ2-7; 8 positions agree with TRBD1. Trimming at V came to 5 bases and at J to 2 bases, leaving 8 bases not matched to a gene. The CDR3 runs 15 residues. CDR1 is MNHNY, CDR2 SVGAGI, per germline (reference sequence). The DNA for the CDR3 is TGTGCCAGCAGTCGGCTGGGGGACAGGCCCTACGAGCAGTACTTC. Amino acid sequence: CASSRLGDRPYEQYF.

This clone was seen just once. The chain links TRBV4-1 to TRBJ1-2; D not resolved. This CDR3 has 13 amino acids. V lost 5 bases and J lost 4, with 11 bases in between. The germline CDR1 and CDR2 sequences are MGHRA and YSYEKL. CDR3 protein: CASSYQSGYGYTF. CDR3 nucleotides: TGCGCCAGCAGCTACCAATCGGGCTATGGCTACACCTTC.